The T cell receptor (beta chain) described here comes from a study of T cell changes during pregnancy in multiple sclerosis (dated by TCRdb to between 2019 and 2020). Study-level background: In women with multiple sclerosis, the researchers looked at how the T cell repertoire shifted as pregnancy progressed.

Libraries were constructed by the immunoSEQ multiplex PCR assay. TCRdb re-hosts the immuneACCESS table, in-frame sequences only. Its copies lack some clones; in the studies checked, an unresolved V gene accounts for under half of them, and the cause for the rest is not known. Present in this sample are 50,000 or so clones, 85% to 95% of which were seen just once. Around 0.29% of the sample is held by the ten biggest clonotypes. A remark on this clone: Its antigen has not been determined. Per-base qualities were not stored, and no clone one base away is much larger.

The cysteine opens and the phenylalanine closes a CDR3 of 14 amino acids. This entry keeps only the CDR3 DNA: 42 bases, framed from base 1. V and J are trimmed by 8 bases and 4 bases, and the gene matches miss 7 bases of the junction. The germline V gene gives CDR1 as SNHLY and CDR2 as FYNNEI. The rearranged segments are TRBV2 and TRBJ2-2; a stretch of 7 junction bases matches TRBD2. This TCR was recovered from a female donor with multiple sclerosis, enrolled in a pregnancy study. Material: CD4+ T cells from peripheral blood mononuclear cells, obtained in the second trimester of pregnancy. CDR3 protein: CASGGEESTGELFF. Here is the DNA: TGTGCCAGCGGGGGGGAGGAGAGCACCGGGGAGCTGTTTTTT.